This is a list of T cell receptor beta chains from one sample in a study of T cells in Graves' hyperthyroidism and ophthalmopathy. Via MiXCR, TCRdb re-called the multiplex PCR reads, giving one row per CDR3 protein. In the table there are some 400,000 distinct CDR3 sequences, about 18% of which are singletons. The sample was blood. Every receptor here comes from a woman younger than 35 with Graves' hyperthyroidism. Both conserved end residues are trimmed from each CDR3.

>TRBJ1-2|TRBV7-8
ASSFGRADYGYT
>TRBJ1-5|TRBV6-1
ASSPGISSNQPQH
>TRBJ2-7|TRBV7-2
ASSLLIHFYEQY
>TRBJ1-1|TRBV12-3/TRBV12-4
ASSETGLRTEAF
>TRBJ1-5|TRBV28
ASRPVAGASNQPQH
>TRBJ1-2|TRBV20-1
SARDPGQGEAYGYT
>TRBJ1-4|TRBV4-1
ASSQDQWRRRDEKLF
>TRBJ1-2|TRBV12-3/TRBV12-4
ASSLSGAKPNYGYT
>TRBJ2-5|TRBV7-8
ASSLGLEGAGETQY
>TRBJ1-1|TRBV10-3
AIRAGGNVDEAF
>TRBJ1-5|TRBV12-3/TRBV12-4
ASSLGTDNQPQH
>TRBJ1-5|TRBV12-3/TRBV12-4
ASSFGDRNQPQH